A single sample is the source of the 17 T cell receptor beta chains below, sequenced in a study of T cell repertoires in aging, cancer and after chemotherapy. Rearranged V-D-J TRB sequences were amplified with a mixed TRB-A/B primer pool. TCRdb reprocessed the multiplex PCR reads via MiXCR and lists one record per CDR3 protein. The data show around 1,400 distinct CDR3 sequences, 23% seen once. TCR beta rearrangements were amplified from peripheral blood genomic DNA. The sample was blood. These receptors were collected from a human donor with a blood cancer.

The rearrangement links TRBV28 to TRBJ1-2, with D possibly matching TRBD1 (5 bases). Trimming shortened V by 5 bases and J by 7 bases, and 17 bases separated the two germline ends. The CDR3 spans 14 residues. CDR1 and CDR2 (germline): MDHEN, SYDVKM. This CDR3 reads CASSHLLGELGYTF. Written as DNA, the CDR3 is TGTGCCAGCAGTCATCTACTAGGGGAGCTTGGCTACACCTTC.

By share, this clonotype counts as medium-sized. This rearrangement joins TRBV18 to TRBJ1-4, with a weak D call TRBD1 (5 bases). This CDR3 has 13 residues. V was pared by 4 bases and J by 8 bases, with 11 bases between. Germline V gene sequence: CDR1 KGHSH, CDR2 LQKENI. CDR3 region: CASSRGTGEKLFF. The CDR3 coding sequence is TGTGCCAGCTCACGGGGGACGGGGGAAAAACTGTTTTTT. The whole variable domain, filled in from reference TRBV18 and TRBJ1-4, reads NAGVMQNPRHLVRRRGQEARLRCSPMKGHSHVYWYRQLPEEGLKFMVYLQKENIIDESGMPKERFSAEFPKEGPSILRIQQVVRGDSAAYFCASSRGTGEKLFFGSGTQLSVL.

The chain is built from TRBV19 and TRBJ1-1; TRBD1 aligns across 7 bases. The V gene end was trimmed by 5 bases and the J gene end by 5 bases; junction bases not matched to a gene: 8. Germline assignment: CDR1 LNHDA and CDR2 SQIVND (reference sequence). CDR3 length: 14 residues. CDR3 DNA sequence: TGTGCCAGTAGTTCAGGGGGGGGGAGGACTGAAGCTTTCTTT. Encoded protein: CASSSGGGRTEAFF.

By share, this clonotype ranks as medium-sized. The chain combines TRBV6-4 with TRBJ2-2; D gene uncertain. Between the trimmed V and J ends, which lost 0 bases and 3 bases, there was a span of 2 bases. Germline CDR1 MRHNA, CDR2 SNTAGT. This CDR3 region has 13 residues. The CDR3 here is CASSDSDTGELFF. DNA of the CDR3: TGTGCCAGCAGTGACTCTGACACCGGGGAGCTGTTTTTT.

This clonotype is classed as medium-sized (0.01 to 0.1%). V and J are TRBV24-1 and TRBJ2-3; 10 bases match TRBD1. The V gene's germline CDR1 is KGHDR and CDR2 SFDVKD. The V segment lost 4 bases and the J segment 6 bases; nucleotides outside the gene matches: 6. The CDR3 is made up of 15 amino acids. The CDR3 reads CATSDETGGRDTQYF. The CDR3 DNA follows: TGTGCCACCAGTGACGAGACAGGGGGCAGGGATACGCAGTATTTT.

This clonotype qualifies as medium-sized (0.01 to 0.1%). V and J are TRBV20-1 and TRBJ1-2; D is undetermined. V lost 2 bases and J 2 bases, leaving 9 bases between the germline ends. Germline CDR1 reads DFQATT; CDR2 reads SNEGSKA (reference sequence). This CDR3 region has 13 residues. CDR3 in DNA: TGCAGTGCTAGAAGGCAGTCCAACTATGGCTACACCTTC. Residues: CSARRQSNYGYTF.

As DNA, the CDR3 is TGTGCCAGCAGTTCCGGGACAGGACACACCGGGGAGCTGTTTTTT. Protein sequence: CASSSGTGHTGELFF. V is TRBV28 and J is TRBJ2-2; TRBD1 matches 8 bases. Germline V lookup: CDR1 MDHEN, CDR2 SYDVKM. J gave up 3 bases and V 4 bases, and 4 bases lay outside the gene matches. This CDR3 spans 15 amino acids.

The chain uses TRBV18 and TRBJ1-5; D gene uncertain. V gave up 1 base and J gave up 7 bases, with 17 bases separating them. CDR1 and CDR2 from the germline V gene are KGHSH and LQKENI. The CDR3 has 16 amino acids. The chain's CDR3 is CASSPQSGLEVQPQHF. DNA for the CDR3: TGTGCCAGCTCACCACAAAGCGGCCTTGAAGTGCAGCCCCAGCATTTT.

By share, this clonotype counts as large. The chain has TRBV30 and TRBJ2-2; D is ambiguous. Per the germline V gene, CDR1 is GTSNPN and CDR2 is SVGIG (reference sequence). There are 13 residues in the CDR3. Trimming took 4 bases from V and 5 from J, leaving 11 bases between them. In nucleotides, the CDR3 is TGTGCCTGGACCTTGGAAAGGACCGGGGAGCTGTTTTTT. It translates to CAWTLERTGELFF.

The rearrangement uses TRBV2 and TRBJ2-6; D might be TRBD1 (5 bases). Trimming left V 4 bases short and J 0 bases short, with 7 bases between. CDR3 length: 15 residues. The germline CDR1 and CDR2 sequences are SNHLY and FYNNEI. CDR3 sequence: CASSADSSGANVLTF. The CDR3 coding sequence is TGTGCCAGCAGTGCAGACAGCTCTGGGGCCAACGTCCTGACTTTC.

Concerning this clonotype itself: A much larger clone lies a single base off, so this may be a read error. The chain carries TRBV12-3 or TRBV12-4 and TRBJ1-1; no clear D gene. Trimming took off 6 bases at V and 2 bases at J, with 10 bases between the two ends. There are 13 residues in the CDR3. The CDR3: CASSSRPNTEAFF. As DNA, the CDR3 is TGTGCCAGCAGCTCCCGGCCCAACACTGAAGCTTTCTTT.

This clonotype is medium-sized by share. The gene calls are TRBV29-1 and TRBJ1-1; the D is unclear. In germline, CDR1 is SQVTM, CDR2 ANQGSEA. Trimming removed 3 bases at V and 1 base at J, with 9 bases between. This CDR3 has 13 amino acids. CDR3 residues: CSVDTAQNTEAFF. The CDR3, as DNA: TGCAGCGTTGATACAGCTCAGAACACTGAAGCTTTCTTT. Filled out from reference TRBV29-1 and TRBJ1-1, the complete variable domain reads SAVISQKPSRDICQRGTSLTIQCQVDSQVTMMFWYRQQPGQSLTLIATANQGSEATYESGFVIDKFPISRPNLTFSTLTVSNMSPEDSSIYLCSVDTAQNTEAFFGQGTRLTVV.

This clonotype is judged large. The J gene is TRBJ2-2, the V gene TRBV30, with TRBD2 matching 12 bases. With V trimmed by 0 bases and J by 5 bases, 1 base remained unmatched. Germline V gene lookup returns CDR1 GTSNPN and CDR2 SVGIG (reference sequence). CDR3 length equals 15 residues. In DNA, the CDR3 is TGTGCCTGGAGTGTAGGACTAGCGGGAACCGGGGAGCTGTTTTTT. This gives the protein CAWSVGLAGTGELFF.

By share of the sample, this clonotype is medium-sized. The V and J genes are TRBV24-1 and TRBJ2-1; 7 positions match TRBD2. This CDR3 has 15 residues. The V and J ends lost 9 bases and 6 bases, in that order; junction bases with no gene match: 13. From germline, CDR1 is KGHDR and CDR2 SFDVKD. The CDR3 DNA reads as TGTGCCACCGGGTCCAACGGACTAGATTCCAATGAGCAGTTCTTC. Protein: CATGSNGLDSNEQFF.

The rearrangement uses TRBV24-1 and TRBJ2-7; 8 bases are shared with TRBD2. This CDR3 has 20 residues. From germline, CDR1 is KGHDR and CDR2 SFDVKD. V was clipped by 4 bases and J by 0 bases; unmatched bases: 19. CDR3 nucleotide sequence: TGTGCCACCAGTGACCACTTGTTTCGGGCTAGCGGGCCAAGCTCCTACGAGCAGTACGTC. Protein: CATSDHLFRASGPSSYEQYV.

The chain carries TRBV14 and TRBJ1-2; D is undetermined. Trimming shortened V by 4 bases and J by 0 bases, and 18 bases separated the two germline ends. Germline CDR1 and CDR2: SGHDN and FVKESK. The CDR3 runs to 17 residues. The CDR3 here is CASSLSGRPGSNYGYTF. CDR3 coding DNA: TGTGCCAGCAGCCTTTCCGGACGGCCGGGTTCTAACTATGGCTACACCTTC.

This clonotype is medium-sized by share. J is TRBJ2-1 and V is TRBV24-1; 11 bases are a match to TRBD2. This CDR3 has 15 residues. The V and J ends lost 6 bases and 10 bases, in that order; junction bases with no gene match: 10. Per the germline V gene, CDR1 is KGHDR and CDR2 is SFDVKD. The CDR3 loop is CATSTASGRSWEQFF. Written as DNA, the CDR3 is TGTGCCACCAGTACAGCTAGCGGGAGGTCATGGGAGCAGTTCTTC.